Following are 26 T cell receptor beta chains from one sample sequenced in a study of blood T cell repertoires in COVID-19. The assay was immunoSEQ multiplex PCR, and TCRdb's table has in-frame clones only and misses some. Among 80,000 to 100,000 clones listed, 75% to 90% were seen once. The sample was peripheral blood. The origin of the receptors is a human donor with active COVID-19. The donor label of this sample is uncertain.

V gene TRBV5-1 combines with J gene TRBJ2-3, with 13 bases that match TRBD2. This CDR3 is 17 amino acids long. Trimming removed 3 bases from V and 0 bases from J; junction bases left unmatched: 4. Germline-derived CDR1 and CDR2 are SGHRS and YFSETQ. The CDR3 DNA reads as TGCGCCAGCAGCTCCACTAGCGGGGGGGATAGCACAGATACGCAGTATTTT. Amino acid sequence: CASSSTSGGDSTDTQYF.

V usage is TRBV19 and J usage is TRBJ2-1; weak D call: TRBD1 (5 bases). The CDR3 runs 18 residues. The germline CDR1 and CDR2 sequences are LNHDA and SQIVND (reference sequence). Trimming stripped 7 bases from V and 2 bases from J, with 24 bases between. CDR3 sequence (DNA): TGTGCCAGTAACCTTCGTATAGGGGTAGGGGCAACCTACAATGAGCAGTTCTTC. Translation: CASNLRIGVGATYNEQFF.

The rearrangement joins TRBV6-5 to TRBJ2-3, with 7 bases lining up with TRBD1. The germline gives CDR1 MNHEY, CDR2 SVGAGI. The CDR3 has 14 residues. V was clipped by 6 bases and J by 4 bases; unmatched bases: 7. The CDR3 region has the DNA TGTGCCAGCAGAAAGACAGGGATATCAGATACGCAGTATTTT. Residues: CASRKTGISDTQYF.

The rearrangement links TRBV6-2 or TRBV6-3 to TRBJ2-3, with a possible D match to TRBD1 (5 bases). The CDR3 is 14 residues long. V lost 2 bases and J 2 bases, leaving 8 bases between the germline ends. Per germline, CDR1 MNHEY and CDR2 SVGEGT. In DNA, the CDR3 is TGTGCCAGCAGTTACGCGACAGACACAGATACGCAGTATTTT. It specifies CASSYATDTDTQYF.

The rearrangement uses TRBV11-2 and TRBJ1-1; a weak D match, TRBD1 (5 bases). CDR3 length: 16 amino acids. The V gene lost 1 base and the J gene lost 1 base, with 13 bases spanning the gap. CDR1 and CDR2 from the germline V gene are SGHAT and FQNNGV. CDR3 nucleotide sequence: TGTGCCAGCAGCTTAGGGGCAGGGATAAGGAACACTGAAGCTTTCTTT. Its protein is CASSLGAGIRNTEAFF.

V is TRBV6-5 and J is TRBJ1-6; 9 bases are a match to TRBD1. This CDR3 is built from 15 residues. CDR1 MNHEY and CDR2 SVGAGI come from the germline V gene. Unmatched junction bases numbered 6, after V lost 6 bases and J lost 6 bases. The CDR3 spells CASRSGQGSNSPLHF. DNA for the CDR3: TGTGCCAGCAGATCGGGACAGGGATCTAATTCACCCCTCCACTTT.

This clone appeared a single time. This chain joins TRBV5-6 and TRBJ2-6, with D possibly TRBD2 on 5 matching bases. From germline, CDR1 is SGHDT and CDR2 YYEEEE. V dropped 3 bases and J dropped 2 bases, with 15 bases sitting between them. The length of the CDR3 is 17 residues. The CDR3 nucleotides read TGTGCCAGCAGCTCCGGGATGACTCCCACTGGGGCCAACGTCCTGACTTTC. Its protein is CASSSGMTPTGANVLTF.

J is TRBJ1-1 and V is TRBV5-4; 7 bases agree with TRBD1. The CDR3 covers 12 residues. Germline CDR1 reads SGHNT; CDR2 reads YYREEE (reference sequence). After removal of 4 bases from V and 6 bases from J, the junction contained 3 bases not matched to a gene. CDR3 protein: CASSPQGSEAFF. The CDR3 nucleotides are TGTGCCAGCAGCCCACAGGGGTCTGAAGCTTTCTTT.

V and J are TRBV11-2 and TRBJ2-7; the D gene is possibly TRBD1 (6 bases). The CDR3 spans 13 residues. The germline V gene has CDR1 SGHAT and CDR2 FQNNGV. Trimming took off 2 bases at V and 5 bases at J, with 10 bases between the two ends. The CDR3 here is CASSLIGGHEQYF. The CDR3 nucleotides read TGTGCCAGCAGCTTAATTGGGGGCCACGAGCAGTACTTC.

This clone has only a few counts. The rearrangement links TRBV19 to TRBJ2-7, with 7 bases lining up with TRBD1. Germline lookup yields CDR1 LNHDA and CDR2 SQIVND (reference sequence). Trimming at V came to 0 bases and at J to 7 bases, leaving 0 bases not matched to a gene. The CDR3 spans 12 residues. In nucleotides, the CDR3 is TGTGCCAGTAGTATAGACAGGGGGGAGCAGTACTTC. This encodes CASSIDRGEQYF.

This chain links TRBV30 with TRBJ1-6; 7 positions match TRBD1. This CDR3 region has 13 residues. V gave up 1 base and J gave up 10 bases; unmatched junction bases: 4. Looked up from germline, CDR1 is GTSNPN and CDR2 is SVGIG (reference sequence). In DNA form, the CDR3 reads TGTGCCTGGAGTGACCAACAGGGGTCACCCCTCCACTTT. Translation gives CAWSDQQGSPLHF.

This clone was seen a single time. The chain combines TRBV5-4 with TRBJ1-1, with 7 bases aligning to TRBD1. Unmatched junction bases numbered 6, after V lost 1 base and J lost 3 bases. Germline CDR1 and CDR2: SGHNT and YYREEE (reference sequence). The CDR3 sequence is 15 residues long. The chain's CDR3 is CASSLRQGEYTEAFF. DNA of the CDR3: TGTGCCAGCAGCTTGCGGCAGGGGGAATACACTGAAGCTTTCTTT.

This rearrangement joins TRBV18 to TRBJ1-1, with D uncertain. Germline V gene lookup returns CDR1 KGHSH and CDR2 LQKENI. V lost 4 bases and J 0 bases, leaving 9 bases between the germline ends. The CDR3 extends over 14 amino acids. The CDR3 region has the DNA TGTGCCAGCTCACAAGACATACTGAACACTGAAGCTTTCTTT. Translated, it gives CASSQDILNTEAFF.

The V and J genes are TRBV7-6 and TRBJ1-3; 7 bases match TRBD1. Germline-derived CDR1 and CDR2 are SGHVS and FNYEAQ. The CDR3 extends over 19 amino acids. Trimming took 5 bases from V and 0 from J; bases not matched to a gene: 16. CDR3 nucleotide sequence: TGTGCCAGCAGCCAGCCCCGGCGAACAGGGGACTTCTCTGGAAACACCATATATTTT. This codes for CASSQPRRTGDFSGNTIYF.

The chain joins TRBV6-2 or TRBV6-3 to TRBJ2-3; D remains ambiguous. This CDR3 contains 12 residues. Trimming pared 5 bases from V and 2 bases from J, leaving 5 bases between. The germline V gene encodes CDR1 MNHEY and CDR2 SVGEGT. DNA of the CDR3: TGTGCCAGCAGTCGGTACACAGATACGCAGTATTTT. Translated, it gives CASSRYTDTQYF.

The V gene is TRBV6-5, the J gene TRBJ1-2; D remains unclear. CDR1 is MNHEY and CDR2 is SVGAGI in the germline V gene. This CDR3 has 14 residues. Trimming removed 4 bases from V and 2 bases from J, with 11 bases in between. The CDR3 is CASSSWGENYGYTF. CDR3 sequence (DNA): TGTGCCAGCAGTTCCTGGGGAGAGAACTATGGCTACACCTTC.

The chain uses TRBV27 and TRBJ2-7; D is possibly TRBD2 (5 bases). The V and J ends lost 4 bases and 0 bases respectively, with 7 bases between them. This CDR3 has 13 amino acids. Per the germline V gene, CDR1 is MNHEY and CDR2 is SMNVEV (reference sequence). The CDR3 DNA is TGTGCCAGCAGTTCCCGGGGCTCCTACGAGCAGTACTTC. Translation gives CASSSRGSYEQYF.

This clone was seen a handful of times. V and J are TRBV7-8 and TRBJ1-6, with 8 nucleotides matching TRBD1. The CDR3 covers 15 residues. Germline CDR1 and CDR2: SGHVS and FQNEAQ. V gave up 3 bases and J gave up 7 bases; unmatched junction bases: 5. This CDR3 reads CASSLDRVENSPLHF. As DNA, the CDR3 is TGTGCCAGCAGCTTGGACAGGGTGGAAAATTCACCCCTCCACTTT.

V gene TRBV27 combines with J gene TRBJ2-1; maybe TRBD2 (5 bases). The CDR3 is made up of 14 amino acids. The ends were cut back, 3 bases at V and 7 bases at J, with 13 bases in the middle. Germline lookup yields CDR1 MNHEY and CDR2 SMNVEV (reference sequence). CDR3 bases: TGTGCCAGCAGTTTGGCGAGGGAGAAGAATGAGCAGTTCTTC. Its translation is CASSLAREKNEQFF.

V and J are TRBV7-2 and TRBJ2-3; tentative D call: TRBD2 (7 bases). V shed 5 bases and J shed 7 bases, with 25 bases lying between them. CDR3 size: 17 residues. Germline CDR1 and CDR2: SGHTA and FQGNSA. This chain's CDR3 is CASSVGLRGGPPNTQYF. The CDR3 nucleotides read TGTGCCAGCAGCGTTGGTCTTAGGGGGGGGCCTCCAAATACGCAGTATTTT.

V and J are TRBV6-5 and TRBJ2-3; 7 bases agree with TRBD1. In germline, CDR1 is MNHEY, CDR2 SVGAGI. The CDR3 spans 12 residues. After removal of 8 bases from V and 6 bases from J, the junction contained 5 bases not matched to a gene. CDR3 nucleotides: TGTGCCAGCCGGAAGACAGGGGATACGCAGTATTTT. Protein product: CASRKTGDTQYF.

The genes are TRBV27 and TRBJ2-7; D is unresolved. From germline, CDR1 is MNHEY and CDR2 SMNVEV (reference sequence). The CDR3 extends over 13 amino acids. Trimming shortened V by 3 bases and J by 2 bases, and 8 bases separated the two germline ends. CDR3 DNA sequence: TGTGCCAGCAGTTTTGGCCAGACCTACGAGCAGTACTTC. Translating gives CASSFGQTYEQYF.

This clone showed up just a few times. The genes are TRBV6-2 or TRBV6-3 and TRBJ1-1; the match to TRBD1 covers 9 bases. Germline CDR1 is MNHEY and CDR2 is SVGEGT. There are 16 residues in the CDR3. Unmatched junction bases numbered 5, after V lost 0 bases and J lost 3 bases. The CDR3 DNA reads as TGTGCCAGCAGTTACTCACAGGGGGCCTTGGACACTGAAGCTTTCTTT. Translating it yields CASSYSQGALDTEAFF.

The chain recombines TRBV9 with TRBJ2-7; D possibly corresponds to TRBD1 (5 bases). The CDR3 is 16 residues long. V lost 0 bases, J lost 1 base, and 14 bases lay in between. Germline CDR1 SGDLS, CDR2 YYNGEE. For the CDR3, the DNA is TGTGCCAGCAGCGTAGCTCCGACAGTGGCATCCTACGAGCAGTACTTC. Protein sequence: CASSVAPTVASYEQYF.

This sequence joins TRBV6-2 or TRBV6-3 and TRBJ2-1; D call uncertain. V lost 4 bases, J lost 5 bases, and 9 bases lay in between. The CDR3 is made up of 13 amino acids. Per the germline V gene, CDR1 is MNHEY and CDR2 is SVGEGT. DNA for the CDR3: TGTGCCAGCAGTTCTCTAGTTAACAATGAGCAGTTCTTC. Translation: CASSSLVNNEQFF.

J is TRBJ2-1 and V is TRBV10-2; 8 bases agree with TRBD2. The CDR3 is 13 residues long. Germline CDR1 reads WSHSY; CDR2 reads SAAADI. After removal of 8 bases from V and 9 bases from J, the junction contained 9 bases not matched to a gene. CDR3 sequence: CASESGGLGEQFF. The CDR3 coding sequence is TGCGCCAGCGAAAGCGGGGGCCTGGGTGAGCAGTTCTTC.